A selection of T cell receptor beta chains follows, all from one sample in a study of shared clonotypes between healthy human individuals. Clones were read by immunoSEQ multiplex PCR, and TCRdb kept only the in-frame ones, dropping some. The sample lists about 470,000 clones, 70% to 80% occurring once. Specimen: PBMCs. The receptors here all came from a woman aged 40-49 years in good health. Some clones in this sample may be carry-over from other donors' samples. Both conserved end residues are part of each CDR3. D genes are given only for firm matches. Only part of the rows carry a size: once, few, many, or a class if the clone is expanded.

TRBV19	NA	NA	TRBJ1-5	CASSTQGNQPQHF	TGTGCCAGTAGTACACAGGGAAATCAGCCCCAGCATTTT
TRBV5-1	NA	TRBD1	TRBJ2-5	CASSLGTGQETQYF	TGCGCCAGCAGCTTGGGGACAGGGCAAGAGACCCAGTACTTC
TRBV19	NA	TRBD2	TRBJ2-2	CASRTLTSGRTGELFF	TGTGCCAGTAGGACTCTAACTAGCGGGCGCACCGGGGAGCTGTTTTTT
TRBV28	NA	NA	TRBJ2-7	CASSLASYEQYF	TGTGCCAGCAGTCTAGCTTCCTACGAGCAGTACTTC
TRBV7-9	NA	TRBD2	TRBJ2-3	CASSLVAGGPDTDTQYF	TGTGCCAGCAGCTTAGTAGCGGGAGGGCCCGACACAGATACGCAGTATTTT
TRBV7-2	NA	NA	TRBJ2-7	CASSLVRGGYEQYF	TGTGCCAGCAGCTTAGTCAGAGGTGGCTACGAGCAGTACTTC
TRBV15	NA	NA	TRBJ1-4	CATSTRTVLNEKLFF	TGTGCCACCAGCACCCGGACAGTCCTTAATGAAAAACTGTTTTTT
TRBV5-4	NA	NA	TRBJ2-5	CASSPRDQEETQYF	TGTGCCAGCAGCCCCAGGGACCAAGAAGAGACCCAGTACTTC
TRBV15	NA	TRBD2	TRBJ2-3	CATSVGGRTDTQYF	TGTGCCACCAGCGTGGGAGGGCGCACAGATACGCAGTATTTT
TRBV25-1	few	NA	TRBJ1-4	CASSADAGHVKLFF	TGTGCCAGCAGTGCGGACGCTGGGCATGTAAAACTGTTTTTT
TRBV6-6	few	NA	TRBJ1-5	CASSSTGNQPQHF	TGTGCCAGCAGCTCCACAGGGAATCAGCCCCAGCATTTT
TRBV5-1	NA	NA	TRBJ1-4	CASSLDVSEKLFF	TGCGCCAGCAGCTTGGATGTCAGCGAAAAACTGTTTTTT
TRBV5-1	many	TRBD1	TRBJ1-1	CASSDTGGAGEAFF	TGCGCCAGCAGCGACACAGGGGGCGCCGGGGAAGCTTTCTTT
TRBV18	NA	TRBD1	TRBJ1-1	CASSISGQALTLNTEAFF	TGTGCCAGCTCTATCTCCGGACAGGCCCTAACTTTGAACACTGAAGCTTTCTTT
TRBV18	NA	TRBD1	TRBJ2-7	CASSPVPGQGNYEQYF	TGTGCCAGCTCACCTGTACCGGGACAGGGGAACTACGAGCAGTACTTC
TRBV9	NA	NA	TRBJ2-7	CASSDGPRDEQYF	TGTGCCAGCAGCGATGGGCCGCGAGACGAGCAGTACTTC
TRBV6-5	NA	NA	TRBJ2-7	CASTGPYEQYF	TGTGCCAGCACCGGACCCTACGAGCAGTACTTC
TRBV7-3	NA	NA	TRBJ2-3	CASSNSRESTQYF	TGTGCCAGCAGCAATAGTAGGGAGTCTACGCAGTATTTT
TRBV25-1	NA	NA	TRBJ1-6	CASSERRDEVAPLHF	TGTGCCAGCAGTGAACGCCGGGACGAAGTAGCGCCCCTCCACTTT
TRBV7-7	NA	NA	TRBJ2-5	CASSLDNSETQYF	TGTGCCAGCAGCTTAGATAACTCGGAGACCCAGTACTTC
TRBV18	NA	TRBD1	TRBJ2-7	CASSLRTGRYEQYF	TGTGCCAGCTCACTTAGGACAGGGCGATACGAGCAGTACTTC
TRBV11-3	NA	TRBD1	TRBJ2-7	CASSLSGGEQYF	TGTGCCAGCAGCTTATCAGGGGGCGAGCAGTACTTC
TRBV13	NA	NA	TRBJ2-7	CASSLGGSSYEQYF	TGTGCCAGCAGCTTAGGGGGTTCCTCCTACGAGCAGTACTTC
TRBV4-1	NA	TRBD2	TRBJ2-1	CASSQGAGGAYNEQFF	TGCGCCAGCAGCCAAGGAGCGGGAGGGGCCTACAATGAGCAGTTCTTC
TRBV4-1	NA	TRBD2	TRBJ2-1	CASSQDPLAGAPYNEQFF	TGCGCCAGCAGCCAAGATCCCCTAGCGGGAGCACCCTACAATGAGCAGTTCTTC
TRBV9	few	NA	TRBJ1-3	CASSVVGSGNTIYF	TGTGCCAGCAGCGTAGTAGGTTCTGGAAACACCATATATTTT
TRBV5-6	NA	NA	TRBJ1-5	CASSAGLSNQPQHF	TGTGCCAGCAGCGCAGGGTTGAGCAATCAGCCCCAGCATTTT
TRBV28	NA	NA	TRBJ2-7	CASSSLRHLARPYEQYF	TGTGCCAGCAGTAGCCTCCGACATCTAGCTAGACCCTACGAGCAGTACTTC
TRBV11-2	NA	NA	TRBJ2-3	CASSLVSPPGWGEPDTQYF	TGTGCCAGCAGCTTAGTGTCCCCCCCGGGATGGGGGGAACCAGATACGCAGTATTTT
TRBV2	NA	NA	TRBJ2-5	CASRGGTGFQETQYF	TGTGCCAGCAGGGGGGGAACAGGCTTCCAAGAGACCCAGTACTTC
TRBV5-1	NA	NA	TRBJ1-1	CASSFVGRNTEAFF	TGCGCCAGCAGCTTTGTGGGCAGAAACACTGAAGCTTTCTTT
TRBV4-3	NA	NA	TRBJ2-6	CASSQEAGSTGANVLTF	TGCGCCAGCAGCCAAGAGGCAGGGTCGACTGGGGCCAACGTCCTGACTTTC
TRBV7-3	NA	NA	TRBJ2-2	CASSLNPTGELFF	TGTGCCAGCAGCTTAAACCCAACCGGGGAGCTGTTTTTT
TRBV5-6	NA	NA	TRBJ1-4	CASSLGQDEKLFF	TGTGCCAGCAGCTTGGGACAAGATGAAAAACTGTTTTTT
TRBV11-2	once	TRBD1	TRBJ1-5	CASSLDRMGRQPQHF	TGTGCCAGCAGCCTGGACAGGATGGGGCGGCAGCCCCAGCATTTT
TRBV28	NA	TRBD1	TRBJ2-3	CASSPGQGGIDTQYF	TGTGCCAGCAGTCCGGGACAGGGTGGTATAGATACGCAGTATTTT
TRBV20-1	many	NA	TRBJ2-1	CSALYNEQFF	TGCAGTGCTCTTTACAATGAGCAGTTCTTC
TRBV6-6	NA	NA	TRBJ2-2	CASSQNRADTGELFF	TGTGCCAGCAGTCAAAACAGGGCGGACACCGGGGAGCTGTTTTTT
TRBV7-3	NA	TRBD2	TRBJ2-1	CASSLSGRAREQFF	TGTGCCAGCAGCTTAAGCGGGAGGGCCCGTGAGCAGTTCTTC
TRBV28	NA	NA	TRBJ1-4	CASSTNEKLSF	TGTGCCAGCAGTACCAATGAAAAACTGTCTTTT
TRBV11-2	once	TRBD2	TRBJ2-1	CASSWTSGKYNEQFF	TGTGCCAGCAGCTGGACTAGCGGAAAATACAATGAGCAGTTCTTC
TRBV7-6	few	NA	TRBJ2-3	CASSFTGISTDTQYF	TGTGCCAGCAGCTTCACAGGGATTAGCACAGATACGCAGTATTTT
TRBV19	NA	NA	TRBJ2-3	CASSLGVSDTQYF	TGTGCCAGTAGTCTCGGGGTTTCAGATACGCAGTATTTT
TRBV6-1	NA	TRBD1	TRBJ2-3	CASSDTGAPGPDTQYF	TGTGCCAGCAGTGATACAGGGGCACCCGGGCCAGATACGCAGTATTTT
TRBV2	NA	TRBD1	TRBJ2-7	CASSRETGAYEQYF	TGTGCCAGCAGTAGAGAGACAGGGGCCTACGAGCAGTACTTC
TRBV4-2	NA	NA	TRBJ1-1	CASSQDQFGRAVLAFF	TGTGCCAGCAGCCAAGACCAATTTGGCAGGGCGGTCTTAGCTTTCTTT
TRBV7-9	NA	NA	TRBJ1-1	CASSFHRAEAPEAFF	TGTGCCAGCAGCTTTCACAGGGCGGAAGCCCCTGAAGCTTTCTTT
TRBV7-9	once	TRBD1	TRBJ1-5	CASSPGTGSQPQHF	TGTGCCAGCAGCCCCGGGACAGGGTCTCAGCCCCAGCATTTT